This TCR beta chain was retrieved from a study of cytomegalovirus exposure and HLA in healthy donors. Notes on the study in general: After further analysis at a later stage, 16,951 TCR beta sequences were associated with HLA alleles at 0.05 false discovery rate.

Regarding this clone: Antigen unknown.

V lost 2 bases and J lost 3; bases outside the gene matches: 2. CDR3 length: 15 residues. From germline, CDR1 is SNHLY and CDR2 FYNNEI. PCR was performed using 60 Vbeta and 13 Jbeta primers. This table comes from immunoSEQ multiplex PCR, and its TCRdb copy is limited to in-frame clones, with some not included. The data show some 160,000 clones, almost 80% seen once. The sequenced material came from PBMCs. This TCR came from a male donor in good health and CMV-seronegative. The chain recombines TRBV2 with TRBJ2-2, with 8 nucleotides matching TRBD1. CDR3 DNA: TGTGCCAGCAGTGAACGGACAGGGTACACCGGGGAGCTGTTTTTT. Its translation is CASSERTGYTGELFF.